This TCR beta chain was retrieved from a study of T cells in Graves' hyperthyroidism and ophthalmopathy. Study results and limitations: For ophthalmopathy, model prediction preceded onset by a median 6.5 months. The majority of expanded thyroid clonotypes above 0.001 also appeared in blood. In the analysis, a 13 V-J model separated ophthalmopathy from stable hyperthyroidism.

Comments on this clonotype: The antigen is unknown.

Clinical symptoms, serum thyroxine and TRAb, thyroid ultrasound and orbital computed tomography together formed the diagnostic basis. Researchers amplified the TCR beta CDR3 regions from RNA transcripts. Researchers ran a first-round RT-PCR on the TCR CDR3 using the HTBI primer set. Each CDR3 protein is one row after TCRdb ran MiXCR on the multiplex PCR reads. The profile shows roughly 500,000 distinct CDR3 sequences, 46% of them singletons. The source is an adult woman with Graves' disease, either hyperthyroidism or ophthalmopathy (not recorded which). The sample taken for sequencing was peripheral blood or thyroid tissue (not recorded which).

This CDR3 is CAISGPDSLDNQPQHF. The CDR3 nucleotides are TGTGCCATCAGTGGACCGGACAGCTTAGACAATCAGCCCCAGCATTTT. This chain connects TRBV10-3 to TRBJ1-5, with D possibly being TRBD1 (6 bases). The germline V gene encodes CDR1 ENHRY and CDR2 SYGVKD. There are 16 residues in the CDR3. Trimming stripped 4 bases from V and 3 bases from J, with 16 bases between.